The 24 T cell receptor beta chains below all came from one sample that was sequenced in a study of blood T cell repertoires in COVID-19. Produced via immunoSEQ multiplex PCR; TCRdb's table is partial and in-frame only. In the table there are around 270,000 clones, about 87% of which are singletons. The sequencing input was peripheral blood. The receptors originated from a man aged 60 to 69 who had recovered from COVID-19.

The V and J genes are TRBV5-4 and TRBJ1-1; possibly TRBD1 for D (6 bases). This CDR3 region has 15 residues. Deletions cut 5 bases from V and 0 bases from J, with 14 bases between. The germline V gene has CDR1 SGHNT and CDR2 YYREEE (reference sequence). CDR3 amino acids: CASSQQGYLNTEAFF. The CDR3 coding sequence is TGTGCCAGCAGTCAGCAGGGGTACCTGAACACTGAAGCTTTCTTT.

This CDR3 is CASSEGTFGGYTF. In DNA, the CDR3 is TGTGCCAGCAGTGAAGGGACATTCGGTGGCTACACCTTC. The chain couples TRBV6-1 to TRBJ1-2; TRBD1 might be the D (5 bases). The V and J ends lost 1 base and 7 bases respectively, with 10 bases between them. The CDR3 has 13 residues. CDR1 and CDR2 (germline): MNHNS, SASEGT.

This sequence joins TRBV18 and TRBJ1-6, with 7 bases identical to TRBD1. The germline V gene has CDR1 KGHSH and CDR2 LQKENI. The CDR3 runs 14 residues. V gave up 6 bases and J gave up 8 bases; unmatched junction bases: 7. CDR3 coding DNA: TGTGCCAGCTCTCCCGACAGGGTTCATTCACCCCTCCACTTT. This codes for CASSPDRVHSPLHF.

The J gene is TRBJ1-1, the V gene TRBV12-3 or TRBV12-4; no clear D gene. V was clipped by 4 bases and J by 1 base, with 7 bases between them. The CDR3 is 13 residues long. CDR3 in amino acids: CASSSSGNTEAFF. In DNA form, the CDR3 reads TGTGCCAGCAGTTCGTCAGGGAACACTGAAGCTTTCTTT.

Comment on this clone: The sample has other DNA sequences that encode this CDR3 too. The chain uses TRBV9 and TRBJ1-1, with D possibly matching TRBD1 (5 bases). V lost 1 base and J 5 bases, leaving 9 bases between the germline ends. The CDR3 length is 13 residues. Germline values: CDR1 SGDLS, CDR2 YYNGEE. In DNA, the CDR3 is TGTGCCAGCAGCGTAACGGGGGGTACTGAAGCTTTCTTT. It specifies CASSVTGGTEAFF.

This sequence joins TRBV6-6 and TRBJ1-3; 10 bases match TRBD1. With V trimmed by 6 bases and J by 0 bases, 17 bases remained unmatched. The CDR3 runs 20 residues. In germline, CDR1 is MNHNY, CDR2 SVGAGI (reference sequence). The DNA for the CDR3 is TGTGCCAGCAGACGAATAACCGGGACAGGGGTCTCGGGCTCTGGAAACACCATATATTTT. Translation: CASRRITGTGVSGSGNTIYF.

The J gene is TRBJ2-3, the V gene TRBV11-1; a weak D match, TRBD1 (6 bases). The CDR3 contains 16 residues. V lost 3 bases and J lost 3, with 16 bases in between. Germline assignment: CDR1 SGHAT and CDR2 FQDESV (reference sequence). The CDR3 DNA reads TGTGCCAGCAGCTTCACAGGGTATTCACGTACAGATACGCAGTATTTT. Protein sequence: CASSFTGYSRTDTQYF.

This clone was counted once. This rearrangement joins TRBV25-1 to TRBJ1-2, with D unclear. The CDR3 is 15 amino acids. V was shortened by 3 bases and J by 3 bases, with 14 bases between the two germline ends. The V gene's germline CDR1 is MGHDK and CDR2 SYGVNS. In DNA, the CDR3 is TGTGCCAGCAGTGACCCGAACGGGAATGACTATGGCTACACCTTC. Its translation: CASSDPNGNDYGYTF.

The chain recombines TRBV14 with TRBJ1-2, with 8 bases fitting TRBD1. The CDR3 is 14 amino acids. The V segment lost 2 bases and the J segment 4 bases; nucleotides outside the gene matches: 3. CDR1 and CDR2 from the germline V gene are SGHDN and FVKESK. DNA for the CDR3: TGTGCCAGCAGCCAACAGGGGGCTACCTATGGCTACACCTTC. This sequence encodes CASSQQGATYGYTF.

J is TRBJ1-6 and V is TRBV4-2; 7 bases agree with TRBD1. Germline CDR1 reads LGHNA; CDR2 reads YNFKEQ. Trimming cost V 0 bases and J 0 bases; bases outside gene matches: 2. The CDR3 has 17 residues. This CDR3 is CASSQDPGGSYNSPLHF. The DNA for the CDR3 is TGTGCCAGCAGCCAAGACCCAGGGGGCTCCTATAATTCACCCCTCCACTTT.

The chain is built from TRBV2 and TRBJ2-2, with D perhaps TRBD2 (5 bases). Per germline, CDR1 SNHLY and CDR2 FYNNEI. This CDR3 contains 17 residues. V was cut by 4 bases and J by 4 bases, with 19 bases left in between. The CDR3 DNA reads TGTGCCAGCAGTGGCTCCCCCACTAGGGCGAGCACCGGGGAGCTGTTTTTT. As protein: CASSGSPTRASTGELFF.

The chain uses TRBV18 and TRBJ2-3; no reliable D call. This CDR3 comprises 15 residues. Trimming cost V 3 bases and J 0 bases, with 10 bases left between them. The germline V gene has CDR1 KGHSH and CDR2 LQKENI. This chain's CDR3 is CASSPNRISTDTQYF. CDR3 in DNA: TGTGCCAGCTCACCGAACAGAATTAGCACAGATACGCAGTATTTT.

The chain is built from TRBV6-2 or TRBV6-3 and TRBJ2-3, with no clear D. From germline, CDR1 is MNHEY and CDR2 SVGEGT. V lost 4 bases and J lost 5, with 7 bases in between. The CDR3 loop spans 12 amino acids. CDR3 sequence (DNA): TGTGCCAGCAGTTTTAGCTTAGATACGCAGTATTTT. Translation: CASSFSLDTQYF.

CDR3 amino acids: CASSPQGARGSTDTQYF. DNA for the CDR3: TGTGCCAGCAGTCCACAGGGGGCGCGGGGTAGCACAGATACGCAGTATTTT. V is TRBV3-1 (or the pseudogene TRBV3-2) and J is TRBJ2-3, with 9 bases aligning to TRBD1. This CDR3 is 17 amino acids long. Germline lookup yields CDR1 LGHDT and CDR2 YNNKEL (reference sequence). Unmatched junction bases numbered 10, after V lost 6 bases and J lost 0 bases.

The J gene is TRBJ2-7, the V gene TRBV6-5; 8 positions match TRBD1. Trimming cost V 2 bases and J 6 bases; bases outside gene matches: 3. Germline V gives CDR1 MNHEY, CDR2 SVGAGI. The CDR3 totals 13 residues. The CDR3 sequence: CASSYGQGAEQYF. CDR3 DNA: TGTGCCAGCAGTTACGGGCAGGGGGCCGAGCAGTACTTC.

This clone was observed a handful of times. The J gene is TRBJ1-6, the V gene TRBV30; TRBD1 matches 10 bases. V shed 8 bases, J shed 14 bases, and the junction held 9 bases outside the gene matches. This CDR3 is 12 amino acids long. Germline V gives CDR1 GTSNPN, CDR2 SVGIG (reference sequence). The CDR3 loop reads CAGGQGPKALHF. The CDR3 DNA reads TGTGCCGGGGGACAGGGGCCCAAGGCCCTCCACTTT.

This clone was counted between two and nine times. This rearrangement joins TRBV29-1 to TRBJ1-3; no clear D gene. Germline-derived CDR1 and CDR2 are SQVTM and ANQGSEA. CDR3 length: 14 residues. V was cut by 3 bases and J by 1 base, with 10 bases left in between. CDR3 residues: CSVEGTDSGNTIYF. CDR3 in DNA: TGCAGCGTTGAGGGCACAGATTCTGGAAACACCATATATTTT.

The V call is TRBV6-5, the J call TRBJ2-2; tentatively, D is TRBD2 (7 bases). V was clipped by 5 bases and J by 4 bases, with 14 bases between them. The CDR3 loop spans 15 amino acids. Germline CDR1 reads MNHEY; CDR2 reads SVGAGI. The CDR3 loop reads CASSRGAGPTGELFF. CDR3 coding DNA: TGTGCCAGCAGTCGGGGGGCGGGGCCCACCGGGGAGCTGTTTTTT.

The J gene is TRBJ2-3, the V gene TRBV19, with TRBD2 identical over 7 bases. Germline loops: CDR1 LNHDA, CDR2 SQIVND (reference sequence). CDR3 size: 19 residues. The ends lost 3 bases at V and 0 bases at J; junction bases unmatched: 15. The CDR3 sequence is CASSIGGAGPISSTDTQYF. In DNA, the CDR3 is TGTGCCAGTAGTATCGGGGGAGCGGGACCAATATCTAGCACAGATACGCAGTATTTT.

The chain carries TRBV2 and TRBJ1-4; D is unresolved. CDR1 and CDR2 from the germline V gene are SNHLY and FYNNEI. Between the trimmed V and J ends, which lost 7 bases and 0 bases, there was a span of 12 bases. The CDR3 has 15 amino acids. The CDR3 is CASTLTGATNEKLFF. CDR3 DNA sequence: TGTGCCAGCACCCTGACGGGAGCAACTAATGAAAAACTGTTTTTT.

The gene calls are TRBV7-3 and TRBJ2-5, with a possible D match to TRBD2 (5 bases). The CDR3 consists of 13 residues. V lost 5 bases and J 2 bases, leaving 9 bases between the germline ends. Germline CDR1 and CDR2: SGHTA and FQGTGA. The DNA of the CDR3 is TGTGCCAGCAGCAAGACTACACAAGAGACCCAGTACTTC. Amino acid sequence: CASSKTTQETQYF.

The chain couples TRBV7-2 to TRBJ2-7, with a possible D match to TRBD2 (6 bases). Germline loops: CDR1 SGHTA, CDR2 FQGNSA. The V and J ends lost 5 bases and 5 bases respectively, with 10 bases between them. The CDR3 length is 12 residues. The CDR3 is CASSGGANEQYF. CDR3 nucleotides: TGTGCCAGCAGCGGCGGGGCCAACGAGCAGTACTTC. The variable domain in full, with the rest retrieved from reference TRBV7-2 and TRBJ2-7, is GAGVSQSPSNKVTEKGKDVELRCDPISGHTALYWYRQSLGQGLEFLIYFQGNSAPDKSGLPSDRFSAERTGGSVSTLTIQRTQQEDSAVYLCASSGGANEQYFGPGTRLTVT.

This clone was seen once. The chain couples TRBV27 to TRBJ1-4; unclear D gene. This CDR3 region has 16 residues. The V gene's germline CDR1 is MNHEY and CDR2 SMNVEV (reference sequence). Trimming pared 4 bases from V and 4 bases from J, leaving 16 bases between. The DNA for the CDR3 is TGTGCCAGCAGTTGGTCGGCCGACGCGGGTAATGAAAAACTGTTTTTT. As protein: CASSWSADAGNEKLFF.

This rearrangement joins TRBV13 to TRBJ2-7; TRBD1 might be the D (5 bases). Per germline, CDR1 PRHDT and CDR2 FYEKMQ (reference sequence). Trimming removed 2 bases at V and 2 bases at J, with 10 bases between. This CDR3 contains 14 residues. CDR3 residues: CASSLLQVPYEQYF. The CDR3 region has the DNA TGTGCCAGCAGCTTACTACAGGTCCCCTACGAGCAGTACTTC. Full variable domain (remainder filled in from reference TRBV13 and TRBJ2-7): AAGVIQSPRHLIKEKRETATLKCYPIPRHDTVYWYQQGPGQDPQFLISFYEKMQSDKGSIPDRFSAQQFSDYHSELNMSSLELGDSALYFCASSLLQVPYEQYFGPGTRLTVT.